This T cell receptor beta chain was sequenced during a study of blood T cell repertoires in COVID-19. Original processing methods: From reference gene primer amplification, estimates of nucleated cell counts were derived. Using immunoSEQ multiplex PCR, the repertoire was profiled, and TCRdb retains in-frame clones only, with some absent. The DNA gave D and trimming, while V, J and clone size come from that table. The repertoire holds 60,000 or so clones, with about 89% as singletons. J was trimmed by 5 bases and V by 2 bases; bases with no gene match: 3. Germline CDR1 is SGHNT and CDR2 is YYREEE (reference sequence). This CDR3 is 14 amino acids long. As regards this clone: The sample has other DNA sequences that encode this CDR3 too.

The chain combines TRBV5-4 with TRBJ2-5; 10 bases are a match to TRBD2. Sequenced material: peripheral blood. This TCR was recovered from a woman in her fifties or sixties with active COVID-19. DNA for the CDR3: TGTGCCAGCAGCTTAGCGGGGGGGCGGGAGACCCAGTACTTC. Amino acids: CASSLAGGRETQYF.